This T cell receptor (beta chain) was sequenced in a study of beta chain features in type 1 diabetes. A CD45RO/CCR7/CD25/CD127/CD95/CD27 panel sorted naive, central memory, regulatory and stem cell-like memory CD4+ cells. Looked up from germline, CDR1 is GTSNPN and CDR2 is SVGIG (reference sequence). The CDR3 extends over 12 amino acids. Trimming removed 4 bases at V and 4 bases at J, with 9 bases between. Expressed TCRB transcripts were sequenced because the isolated RNA had all been reverse transcribed beforehand. The method was immunoSEQ multiplex PCR; TCRdb's version includes in-frame clones alone and lacks a portion of them. The sample has a few hundred thousand clones, approximately 30% seen once.

The source material was naive CD4+ T cells from blood. The chain couples TRBV30 to TRBJ2-3; D is unresolved. The TCR was taken from a young man in good health. The CDR3 loop reads CAWNQGPDTQYF. CDR3 bases: TGTGCCTGGAATCAAGGGCCAGATACGCAGTATTTT.